The 15 T cell receptor beta chains presented below share a single source sample, sequenced in a study of T cell responses to AZD1222 COVID-19 vaccine. This table comes from immunoSEQ multiplex PCR, and its TCRdb copy is limited to in-frame clones, with some not included. The data hold about 30,000 clones, with nearly 95% observed a single time. Source: peripheral blood, taken on day 0 of AZD1222 vaccination. These receptors were obtained from an adult in good health.

The genes are TRBV6-5 and TRBJ2-1; D ambiguous. Per germline, CDR1 MNHEY and CDR2 SVGAGI. V was pared by 2 bases and J by 6 bases, with 11 bases between. The CDR3 length is 14 residues. The CDR3 protein is CASSYAGRINEQFF. The CDR3 region has the DNA TGTGCCAGCAGTTACGCCGGACGGATCAATGAGCAGTTCTTC.

The CDR3 DNA follows: TGTGCCAGCAGCCAAGATTTCGCGGGGGGGTTCAATGAGCAGTTCTTC. Translation: CASSQDFAGGFNEQFF. The rearrangement joins TRBV3-1 (or the pseudogene TRBV3-2) to TRBJ2-1, with 9 bases fitting TRBD2. The germline gives CDR1 LGHDT, CDR2 YNNKEL (reference sequence). The J segment lost 6 bases and the V segment lost 0 bases, leaving 6 bases of the junction unmatched. The CDR3 is made up of 16 amino acids.

The rearrangement links TRBV7-2 to TRBJ2-7; unclear D gene. This CDR3 contains 13 residues. Germline V gene data show CDR1 as SGHTA and CDR2 as FQGNSA. Trimming removed 5 bases from V and 6 bases from J, with 14 bases in between. The CDR3 loop reads CASSPGSTTEQYF. As DNA, the CDR3 is TGTGCCAGCAGCCCCGGGTCAACGACCGAGCAGTACTTC.

This clone was recorded a few times. J is TRBJ2-2 and V is TRBV6-5; the D gene is possibly TRBD2 (5 bases). Germline CDR1 is MNHEY and CDR2 is SVGAGI. The CDR3 consists of 11 residues. Trimming took off 5 bases at V and 10 bases at J, with 8 bases between the two ends. CDR3 sequence: CASSTGKELFF. The CDR3 coding sequence is TGTGCCAGCAGTACCGGGAAGGAGCTGTTTTTT.

The rearrangement links TRBV3-1 (or the pseudogene TRBV3-2) to TRBJ1-5, with 9 nucleotides matching TRBD1. Unmatched junction bases numbered 1, after V lost 5 bases and J lost 2 bases. This CDR3 contains 14 residues. The germline V gene has CDR1 LGHDT and CDR2 YNNKEL (reference sequence). CDR3 residues: CASSWTGGNQPQHF. CDR3 DNA: TGTGCCAGCAGCTGGACAGGGGGCAATCAGCCCCAGCATTTT.

Remarks on this clone: At one boundary the junction diverges from the germline segment, which might be a read error. V gene TRBV27 combines with J gene TRBJ1-6, with D tentatively TRBD1 (5 bases). CDR1 MNHEY and CDR2 SMNVEV come from the germline V gene (reference sequence). The CDR3 totals 17 residues. The CDR3 here is CASSLGPRTTYNSPLHF. CDR3 DNA sequence: TGTGCCAGTAGTTTAGGCCCCAGGACAACTTATAATTCACCCCTCCACTTT.

V usage is TRBV10-2 and J usage is TRBJ1-2, with 8 positions matching TRBD1. V shed 0 bases, J shed 4 bases, and the junction held 4 bases outside the gene matches. This CDR3 region has 15 residues. Germline CDR1 is WSHSY and CDR2 is SAAADI. In nucleotides, the CDR3 is TGCGCCAGCAGTGAGTCGGGAACAGGGGGCTATGGCTACACCTTC. Amino acid sequence: CASSESGTGGYGYTF.

The CDR3 DNA reads as TGCGCCAGTGCAAGGCTGACAAATGAGCAGTTCTTC. It is translated as CASARLTNEQFF. The V gene is TRBV10-2, the J gene TRBJ2-1; D unclear. V gave up 9 bases and J gave up 7 bases, with 13 bases separating them. Germline V gene lookup returns CDR1 WSHSY and CDR2 SAAADI. This CDR3 has 12 amino acids.

V usage is TRBV10-3 and J usage is TRBJ2-5, with 11 bases lining up with TRBD1. In germline, CDR1 is ENHRY, CDR2 SYGVKD. The CDR3 is made up of 14 amino acids. The ends lost 6 bases at V and 4 bases at J; junction bases unmatched: 4. The CDR3 region is CAIRAGQGGETQYF. As DNA, the CDR3 is TGTGCCATCAGAGCGGGACAGGGGGGAGAGACCCAGTACTTC.

The CDR3 nucleotides read TGTGCCAGCAGCTTAGAGGTGGGGACTAGCGGGCGGGATGGAGACAATGAGCAGTTCTTC. This sequence encodes CASSLEVGTSGRDGDNEQFF. The J gene is TRBJ2-1, the V gene TRBV11-3, with 12 bases identical to TRBD2. This CDR3 region has 20 residues. Germline V gives CDR1 SGHNT, CDR2 YENEEA. The trim removed 0 bases at V and 5 bases at J, leaving 14 bases unmatched.

The J gene is TRBJ1-1, the V gene TRBV4-1; possible D gene TRBD1, 5 bases. Trimming shortened V by 0 bases and J by 5 bases, and 13 bases separated the two germline ends. There are 15 residues in the CDR3. CDR1 MGHRA and CDR2 YSYEKL come from the germline V gene. Here the CDR3 DNA reads TGCGCCAGCAGCCAAGAATGGGGCGCGGGGACTGAAGCTTTCTTT. This encodes CASSQEWGAGTEAFF.

V is TRBV28 and J is TRBJ2-3; 9 nucleotides line up with TRBD1. The CDR3 runs 13 residues. Germline values: CDR1 MDHEN, CDR2 SYDVKM. Unmatched junction bases numbered 3, after V lost 7 bases and J lost 4 bases. The CDR3 is CASTTGGPDTQYF. In nucleotides, the CDR3 is TGTGCCAGCACAACAGGGGGCCCAGATACGCAGTATTTT.

This clone was seen just once. The rearrangement uses TRBV7-9 and TRBJ2-3, with 7 positions matching TRBD2. CDR3 length: 16 amino acids. From germline, CDR1 is SEHNR and CDR2 FQNEAQ (reference sequence). Losses at the gene ends were 4 bases for V and 1 base for J; bases not matched to a gene: 8. In DNA form, the CDR3 reads TGTGCCAGCAGCTACCCCCGGAGCGGGGGCACAGATACGCAGTATTTT. Translated: CASSYPRSGGTDTQYF.

The V gene is TRBV7-2, the J gene TRBJ1-2; D is possibly TRBD1 (5 bases). CDR3 length: 14 residues. Germline V CDR1 and CDR2: SGHTA, FQGNSA. The V end was cut by 5 bases, the J end by 6 bases, with 16 bases between. The CDR3 protein is CASSLGAPTNGYTF. As DNA, the CDR3 is TGTGCCAGCAGCCTCGGGGCCCCTACAAATGGCTACACCTTC.

This chain joins TRBV5-1 and TRBJ2-7; perhaps TRBD2 as D (6 bases). V lost 2 bases and J 1 base, leaving 10 bases between the germline ends. From germline, CDR1 is SGHRS and CDR2 YFSETQ. The CDR3 sequence is 14 residues long. CDR3 in DNA: TGCGCCAGCAGCTTTTTGGGACTTTCCTACGAGCAGTACTTC. Amino acids: CASSFLGLSYEQYF.